The entry below describes one TCR beta chain. Its antigen remains unidentified. The germline V gene encodes CDR1 PRHDT and CDR2 FYEKMQ (reference sequence). CDR3 length equals 16 residues. J gave up 2 bases and V 5 bases, and 10 bases lay outside the gene matches. This sample is part of a study of cytomegalovirus exposure and HLA in healthy donors. General study findings and limits: Specificity of three CMV-associated chains for CMV antigens was verified in vitro.

Primers for the PCR totalled 60 Vbeta and 13 Jbeta. TCRdb's copy holds only in-frame clones and misses some; the assay was immunoSEQ multiplex PCR. The sample carries under 200,000 clones, 84% recorded once. The sequence derives from a young man in good health and CMV-seronegative. The rearrangement links TRBV13 to TRBJ2-7, with 9 bases fitting TRBD1. The specimen sequenced was PBMCs. Written as DNA, the CDR3 is TGTGCCAGCAGCCCAAGCCGGACAGGGGAAGCCTACGAGCAGTACTTC. This encodes CASSPSRTGEAYEQYF.